This T cell receptor beta chain came from a study of CD8 T cells in Susac syndrome. Random hexamers were used to reverse transcribe the RNA input (about 0.45 to 1 ug). By means of immunoSEQ multiplex PCR, TCR beta CDR3 spanning 54 Vbeta and 13 Jbeta underwent amplification. TCRdb called the immunoSEQ multiplex PCR reads again in MiXCR, with one record for every CDR3 protein. The table lists some 400,000 distinct CDR3 sequences, approximately 85% of them singletons. The patients serving as multiple sclerosis controls were treatment-naive. They had stable or active relapsing-remitting disease and fulfilled revised McDonald criteria. Negative magnetic isolation gave CD8+ and CD4+ cells; FACS enriched CD8+ TEMRA. The CDR3 covers 15 residues. Germline V gene sequence: CDR1 SGHNT, CDR2 YENEEA. V was pared by 4 bases and J by 3 bases, with 14 bases between.

The rearrangement joins TRBV11-3 to TRBJ2-3; no reliable D call. This receptor was taken from a human donor with multiple sclerosis. The sequenced sample was CD8+ T cells from PBMCs. The CDR3 sequence: CASSSRQSETDTQYF. The CDR3 DNA reads TGTGCCAGCAGCTCCCGGCAGTCAGAAACAGATACGCAGTATTTT. Full variable domain (remainder filled in from reference TRBV11-3 and TRBJ2-3): EAGVVQSPRYKIIEKKQPVAFWCNPISGHNTLYWYLQNLGQGPELLIRYENEEAVDDSQLPKDRFSAERLKGVDSTLKIQPAELGDSAVYLCASSSRQSETDTQYFGPGTRLTVL.